Listed below are T cell receptor beta chains from one sample, sequenced in a study of beta chain features in type 1 diabetes. Here immunoSEQ multiplex PCR was the method, and the copy in TCRdb shows in-frame clones only, minus some. The table has 240,000 or so clones, approximately 15% seen once. The sample taken for sequencing was naive CD4+ T cells from blood. The receptors derive from a man younger than 45 with type 1 diabetes. CDR3s include the opening cysteine and the closing phenylalanine or tryptophan. A D gene is named only where the DNA matches it firmly. Expanded clones are given a class, and other clones once, few, many or no size at all.

v_gene	abundance	j_gene	d_gene	CDR3nt	CDR3aa
TRBV6-6	.	TRBJ2-1	.	TGTGCCAGCACGGGACAATTAAATGAGCAGTTCTTC	CASTGQLNEQFF
TRBV5-1	few	TRBJ1-2	TRBD1	TGCGCCAGCAGCCCCGGACAGGGGAACTATGGCTACACCTTC	CASSPGQGNYGYTF
TRBV5-4	.	TRBJ2-3	.	TGTGCCAGCAGCCCTGGTACTACCGCGAGGCCAGATACGCAGTATTTT	CASSPGTTARPDTQYF
TRBV30	.	TRBJ1-4	.	TGTGCCTGGAGTGTAGTACGGGTTCACTCTGGTCGAACAACTAATGAAAAACTGTTTTTT	CAWSVVRVHSGRTTNEKLFF
TRBV27	few	TRBJ2-7	.	TGTGCCAGCAGTTCCCTCGGGACTCCCAGCGACTACGAGCAGTACTTC	CASSSLGTPSDYEQYF
TRBV5-1	few	TRBJ2-3	.	TGCGCCAGCAGCTTGGTAGAAGCGGGCGGGACAGATACGCAGTATTTT	CASSLVEAGGTDTQYF
TRBV19	few	TRBJ2-4	.	TGTGCCAGTAGTACCGGGACTCCCCTTACTGAAGCCAAAAACATTCAGTACTTC	CASSTGTPLTEAKNIQYF
TRBV15	.	TRBJ2-1	.	TGTGCCACCAGCAGAGAGACAGGAGCCTACAATGAGCAGTTCTTC	CATSRETGAYNEQFF
TRBV29-1	.	TRBJ2-1	.	TGCAGCGCAACAGGCTCCTACAATGAGCAGTTCTTC	CSATGSYNEQFF
TRBV15	few	TRBJ1-1	.	TGTGCCACCAGCGCACATACCTCTTTTATATCTGAAGCTTTCTTT	CATSAHTSFISEAFF
TRBV11-2	.	TRBJ2-5	.	TGTGCCAGCAGCTTTCCGGGGGAGACCCAGTACTTC	CASSFPGETQYF
TRBV27	.	TRBJ2-5	TRBD2	TGTGCCAGCAGTGCCCCGAGTAGCGGGAGTGAGACCCAGTACTTC	CASSAPSSGSETQYF
TRBV19	.	TRBJ2-2	.	TGTGCCAGTCCCTACACCGGGGAGCTGTTTTTT	CASPYTGELFF
TRBV10-3	few	TRBJ1-4	.	TGTGCCATCGGAGGATCAACTAATGAAAAACTGTTTTTT	CAIGGSTNEKLFF
TRBV30	.	TRBJ2-7	.	TGTGCCTGGAGTGTAGAGGGTCCCTACGAGCAGTACTTC	CAWSVEGPYEQYF
TRBV10-2	.	TRBJ1-1	.	TGCGCCAGCAGTGAGTCAGCACCGAACACTGAAGCTTTCTTT	CASSESAPNTEAFF
TRBV6-5	few	TRBJ2-7	.	TGTGCCAGCAGAACAACAGGTTCCTCCTACGAGCAGTACTTC	CASRTTGSSYEQYF
TRBV15	.	TRBJ2-1	.	TGTGCCACCAGCAGAGATATCGGGAGCTCCTACAATGAGCAGTTCTTC	CATSRDIGSSYNEQFF
TRBV30	few	TRBJ2-1	.	TGTGCCTGGAGTGTTTCACAGGGCTACAATGAGCAGTTCTTC	CAWSVSQGYNEQFF
TRBV30	.	TRBJ2-3	.	TGTGCCTGGATCACCCTAGGGGGAGCAGATACGCAGTATTTT	CAWITLGGADTQYF
TRBV11-2	few	TRBJ2-1	.	TGTGCCAGCAGCACCCGGTGGGGGGATATAAATGAGCAGTTCTTC	CASSTRWGDINEQFF
TRBV18	.	TRBJ1-5	.	TGTGCCAGCTCACCAGGAGAGCATCAGCCCCAGCATTTT	CASSPGEHQPQHF
TRBV6-6	few	TRBJ2-2	TRBD1	TGTGCCAGCAGGGGACCAGGGGGCGCTGGCGGGGAGCTGTTTTTT	CASRGPGGAGGELFF
TRBV7-9	few	TRBJ1-4	.	TGTGCCAGCAGCTTAGGCCGGAGACCTAATGAAAAACTGTTTTTT	CASSLGRRPNEKLFF
TRBV9	few	TRBJ2-1	TRBD2	TGTGCCAGCAGCGTTACCCTTCAGCGGGGGAGCTACAATGAGCAGTTCTTC	CASSVTLQRGSYNEQFF
TRBV30	.	TRBJ1-1	TRBD1	TGTGCCTGGAGTATGGTGGAGGGGGCAACTGAAGCTTTCTTT	CAWSMVEGATEAFF
TRBV5-6	.	TRBJ1-1	.	TGTGCCAGCAGCTTGGAGGGGGAAGCTTTCTTT	CASSLEGEAFF
TRBV4-1	few	TRBJ2-1	TRBD2	TGCGCCAGCAGCCCCAGGACTAGCGGGGGCTACAATGAGCAGTTCTTC	CASSPRTSGGYNEQFF
TRBV6-5	.	TRBJ1-1	.	TGTGCCAGCAGTCCCCGGACTAATGCTGAAGCTTTCTTT	CASSPRTNAEAFF
TRBV10-2	.	TRBJ2-7	.	TGCGCCAGCAGTGAGGGACTCCCCTACGAGCAGTACTTC	CASSEGLPYEQYF
TRBV7-9	few	TRBJ2-1	.	TGTGCCAGCAGCTTGGGAGAGGGCAATGAGCAGTTCTTC	CASSLGEGNEQFF
TRBV28	few	TRBJ2-7	.	TGTGCCAGCAGCCCGGGCGGGACCCCCTACGAGCAGTACTTC	CASSPGGTPYEQYF
TRBV25-1	.	TRBJ2-1	TRBD1	TGTGCCACCCAGGGACAGGGGAGTAGATCCTACAATGAGCAGTTCTTC	CATQGQGSRSYNEQFF
TRBV20-1	.	TRBJ1-1	.	TGCAGTACGGGGGGGGGAACTGAAGCTTTCTTT	CSTGGGTEAFF
TRBV7-9	few	TRBJ2-7	.	TGTGCCAGCAGCTTGGGGGGACTTGAGCAGTACTTC	CASSLGGLEQYF
TRBV4-1	few	TRBJ2-5	.	TGCGCCAGCAGTCCCGCAGGGGGGACCGAGACCCAGTACTTC	CASSPAGGTETQYF
TRBV4-1	.	TRBJ2-5	.	TGCGCCAGCAGCCGCGCGGGGGCCCAAGAGACCCAGTACTTC	CASSRAGAQETQYF
TRBV29-1	.	TRBJ1-6	TRBD1	TGCAGCGTCGCGGACAGGGGGGATTCACCCCTCCACTTT	CSVADRGDSPLHF
TRBV27	.	TRBJ2-7	.	TGTGCCAGCAGTCCGCTAGCGCGATACTACGAGCAGTACTTC	CASSPLARYYEQYF
TRBV29-1	few	TRBJ2-3	TRBD2	TGCAGCGTAGGGAGTTTAGCGGGGGACACAGATACGCAGTATTTT	CSVGSLAGDTDTQYF
TRBV4-1	.	TRBJ2-1	.	TGCGCCAGCAGCCAAGGTACACAGTACAATGGGCAGTTCTTC	CASSQGTQYNGQFF
TRBV7-9	few	TRBJ2-3	TRBD2	TGTGCCAGCAGCCCTAGCGGGAGCACAGATACGCAGTATTTT	CASSPSGSTDTQYF
TRBV19	few	TRBJ2-1	.	TGTGCCAGTAGTATAGGGCAGTCTTTCAATGAGCAGTTCTTC	CASSIGQSFNEQFF
TRBV6-1	.	TRBJ2-3	TRBD2	TGTGCCAGCAGTGGGGGGGGGTTAGGCACAGATACGCAGTATTTT	CASSGGGLGTDTQYF
TRBV19	.	TRBJ2-5	TRBD2	TGTGCCAGTAGTCCAAGGGGCGGGGGACCAGAGACCCAGTACTTC	CASSPRGGGPETQYF
TRBV13	few	TRBJ2-1	TRBD2	TGTGCCAGCAGCTCCAATCTAGCGGGAGGTAACAATGAGCAGTTCTTC	CASSSNLAGGNNEQFF
TRBV7-2	.	TRBJ2-3	TRBD2	TGTGCCAGCAGAACGGGACTAGCGGGAAAAGATACGCAGTATTTT	CASRTGLAGKDTQYF
TRBV5-1	.	TRBJ2-3	TRBD1	TGCGCCAGCAGCCTGGGACAGGGGTTCACAGATACGCAGTATTTT	CASSLGQGFTDTQYF